The rows below give T cell receptor beta chains drawn from one sample of a study of cytomegalovirus exposure and HLA in healthy donors. The protocol was immunoSEQ multiplex PCR, while the TCRdb copy is restricted to in-frame clones and leaves out a portion. Of 130,000 or so clones listed, about 74% are singletons. The material sequenced was PBMCs. All receptors come from a man between 18 and 35 years old in good health and CMV-seropositive. Each CDR3 is given with its conserved first and last residue. D genes are given only for firm matches. The listing skips clone size in some rows; elsewhere it reads once, few, many or a size class.

d_call clone_size j_call cdr3_length v_call cdr3_nt cdr3_aa
. . TRBJ1-1 15 TRBV7-9 TGTGCCAGCAGCTTAACAACAGGTCTGAACACTGAAGCTTTCTTT CASSLTTGLNTEAFF
TRBD1 . TRBJ2-7 14 TRBV5-6 TGTGCCAGCAGCTCCGGGACAGGGTTCTACGAGCAGTACTTC CASSSGTGFYEQYF
. . TRBJ1-3 14 TRBV15 TGTGCCACCAGCAGAGATAATCGCCCCGGGACCATATATTTT CATSRDNRPGTIYF
. . TRBJ1-1 15 TRBV5-5 TGTGCCAGCAGCTTGGCTTGGGGCACGAACACTGAAGCTTTCTTT CASSLAWGTNTEAFF
TRBD1 . TRBJ2-1 18 TRBV15 TGTGCCACCAGCAGAGAGGGGAGACAGGGGGCGAAGTTAGGTGAGCAGTTCTTC CATSREGRQGAKLGEQFF
TRBD1 . TRBJ1-6 15 TRBV6-5 TGTGCCAGCAGCCGACAGGGAGTGTATAATTCACCCCTCCACTTT CASSRQGVYNSPLHF
. . TRBJ1-4 16 TRBV7-9 TGTGCCAGCAGCTTAGCATTAGGACATGTCGGTGAAAAACTGTTTTTT CASSLALGHVGEKLFF
. . TRBJ1-5 15 TRBV28 TGTGCCAGCAGGCCCCCTGGAGGATTGGGGCAGCCCCAGCATTTT CASRPPGGLGQPQHF
. . TRBJ2-7 15 TRBV28 TGTGCCAGCAGCCCCGGGAGACAGGGCTTCTTGGAGCAGTACTTC CASSPGRQGFLEQYF
. few TRBJ2-1 13 TRBV2 TGTGCCAGCAGTGAACGAGAGTACAATGAGCAGTTCTTC CASSEREYNEQFF
. . TRBJ1-2 14 TRBV2 TGTGCCAGCAGTGAGTCGTTTCAGTTCTATGGCTACACCTTC CASSESFQFYGYTF
TRBD1 . TRBJ1-2 14 TRBV5-8 TGTGCCAGCAGCGCCCGACAGGGAGTCTATGGCTACACCTTC CASSARQGVYGYTF
. . TRBJ1-6 14 TRBV6-6 TGTGCCAGCAGTTATCAGGCTTATAATTCACCCCTCCACTTT CASSYQAYNSPLHF
TRBD2 few TRBJ2-2 18 TRBV7-2 TGTGCCAGCAGCTTAGTCCCTCCCGGGGGGGCGAACACCGGGGAGCTGTTTTTT CASSLVPPGGANTGELFF
TRBD2 . TRBJ2-1 16 TRBV7-3 TGTGCCAGCAGCTTAAAACGCGGGAGTAGGTACAATGAGCAGTTCTTC CASSLKRGSRYNEQFF
TRBD2 . TRBJ2-2 16 TRBV9 TGTGCCAGCAGCACCGGGACTAGCGGGAGAAGCGGGGAGCTGTTTTTT CASSTGTSGRSGELFF
TRBD1 . TRBJ1-2 15 TRBV18 TGTGCCAGCTCACCACGGGTGACAGGGACCTATGGCTACACCTTC CASSPRVTGTYGYTF
. few TRBJ1-5 14 TRBV2 TGTGCCAGCAGTGAAACAGGGAACAATCAGCCCCAGCATTTT CASSETGNNQPQHF
. . TRBJ1-2 15 TRBV5-1 TGCGCCAGCAGCTTGGGGCAGGGCCCTTCTGATGGCTACACCTTC CASSLGQGPSDGYTF
. . TRBJ2-7 12 TRBV10-3 TGTGCCATCAGTGACGGGGCCTACGAGCAGTACTTC CAISDGAYEQYF
. . TRBJ2-1 11 TRBV28 TGTGCCAGCAGTTTAACCGGGGAGCAGTTCTTC CASSLTGEQFF
TRBD1 . TRBJ1-5 15 TRBV7-8 TGTGCCAGCAGCCCCGGGGACAGGGGCTCTCAGCCCCAGCATTTT CASSPGDRGSQPQHF
. few TRBJ1-1 12 TRBV29-1 TGCAGCGTTGCTGGGCCACACACTGAAGCTTTCTTT CSVAGPHTEAFF
TRBD1 . TRBJ2-1 16 TRBV19 TGTGCCAGTAGCCCTCTTAGAGGGGGCGAGTACAATGAGCAGTTCTTC CASSPLRGGEYNEQFF
. . TRBJ1-5 14 TRBV6-4 TGTGCCAGCAGACGCCGGAGGGTCCGGCAGCCCCAGCATTTT CASRRRRVRQPQHF
. . TRBJ2-3 13 TRBV14 TGTGCCAGCAGCCAAGCTAGGGGTGGCACGCAGTATTTT CASSQARGGTQYF
. . TRBJ1-5 15 TRBV4-3 TGCGCCAGCAGCCAAGATAGGACCGCGGGTCAGCCCCAGCATTTT CASSQDRTAGQPQHF
TRBD2 . TRBJ2-7 16 TRBV19 TGTGCCAGTAGTCCCACTAGACTAGCGGGGGGAAGCGAGCAGTACTTC CASSPTRLAGGSEQYF
. . TRBJ1-1 15 TRBV28 TGTGCCAGCAGATTCAAACAGGACAGTTACACTGAAGCTTTCTTT CASRFKQDSYTEAFF
. . TRBJ1-2 13 TRBV7-2 TGTGCCAGCAGCTTAGCGACAGCCTATGGCTACGCCTTC CASSLATAYGYAF
TRBD2 few TRBJ2-7 18 TRBV19 TGTGCCAGTAGTATAGAGCGACTAGCGGGAAGGAAAAGGTACGAGCAGTACTTC CASSIERLAGRKRYEQYF
. . TRBJ2-7 15 TRBV11-3 TGTGCCAGCAGCTTAGTTCGGGGGGCCTCCGGCGAGCAGTACTTC CASSLVRGASGEQYF
TRBD1 . TRBJ1-3 15 TRBV7-8 TGTGCCAGCAGCTTACACAGGGGGCGTGAAAACACCATATATTTT CASSLHRGRENTIYF
. . TRBJ2-7 12 TRBV5-1 TGCGCCAGCAAGGGCGGGCTCTACGAGCAGTACTTC CASKGGLYEQYF
. . TRBJ2-7 16 TRBV25-1 TGTGCCAGCTCCCCCGGGGGGACAACGTGGACCTACGAGCAGTACTTC CASSPGGTTWTYEQYF
TRBD2 . TRBJ2-7 16 TRBV28 TGTGCCAGCGAGCCCTCCGGGACTAGCGGAACCTACGAGCAGTACTTC CASEPSGTSGTYEQYF
. . TRBJ1-6 14 TRBV28 TGTGCCAGCAGTCCTACAGCTGGCTGGGCACCCCTCCACTTT CASSPTAGWAPLHF
. few TRBJ1-4 13 TRBV23-1 TGCGCCAGCAGTCAACCTAGAACCTTGGAACTGTTTTTT CASSQPRTLELFF
. . TRBJ2-7 16 TRBV4-2 TGTGCCAGCAGCCAGCCGTCCGAGGGAAACCTCTACGAGCAGTACTTC CASSQPSEGNLYEQYF
TRBD1 few TRBJ2-7 14 TRBV5-1 TGCGCCAGCAGCCCCGGGACAGGGCTCTACGAGCAGTACTTC CASSPGTGLYEQYF
TRBD1 . TRBJ2-7 13 TRBV11-3 TGTGCCAGCAGCTTGACAGGGGACCACGAGCAGTACTTC CASSLTGDHEQYF
. . TRBJ2-7 15 TRBV14 TGTGCCAGCAGCCCGGGACTCTTGCGCTCCTACGAGCAGTACTTC CASSPGLLRSYEQYF
TRBD1 few TRBJ1-1 15 TRBV28 TGTGCCAGCAGTTCCGGGACAGGGGGTCGCACTGAAGCTTTCTTT CASSSGTGGRTEAFF
. . TRBJ1-5 14 TRBV30 TGTGCCTGTAATACAGGGAGAGGAGATCAGCCCCAGCATTTT CACNTGRGDQPQHF
TRBD2 few TRBJ2-5 16 TRBV7-7 TGTGCTAGCAGCTCGACTAGCGGGGGGGTGGAAGAGACCCAGTACTTC CASSSTSGGVEETQYF
. few TRBJ1-5 13 TRBV6-6 TGTGCCAGCAAAGACAGCAACAATCAGCCCCAGCATTTT CASKDSNNQPQHF
. . TRBJ2-5 15 TRBV4-1 TGCGCCAGCAGCCAAAAGTCGACAGAACAAGAGACCCAGTACTTC CASSQKSTEQETQYF
. . TRBJ1-5 14 TRBV5-6 TGTGCCAGCAGCCTCCTCGACAGGAACCAGCCCCAGCATTTT CASSLLDRNQPQHF
. . TRBJ2-7 11 TRBV2 TGTGCCAGCAGTGAACCCTACGAGCAGTACTTC CASSEPYEQYF
. . TRBJ1-2 15 TRBV30 TGTGCCTGGAGTGTACAATGGAACGGGGGCTATGGCTACACCTTC CAWSVQWNGGYGYTF
. few TRBJ1-5 14 TRBV28 TGTGCCGCAAAGGGGGGGTCGGGGGTCCAGCCCCAGCATTTT CAAKGGSGVQPQHF
TRBD1 . TRBJ2-2 15 TRBV19 TGTGCCAGTAGTACCCGGACAGGGCATACCGGGGAGCTGTTTTTT CASSTRTGHTGELFF
. . TRBJ2-5 16 TRBV15 TGTGCCACCAGTCCCTTTTCGGCAGGGGTGGGCGAGACCCAGTACTTC CATSPFSAGVGETQYF
. . TRBJ2-7 14 TRBV6-1 TGTGCCAGCAGTGAAGCGGGGCTCCACTACGAGCAGTACTTC CASSEAGLHYEQYF
TRBD2 few TRBJ2-1 15 TRBV13 TGTGCCAGCAGCTTTTGGGCTAGCGGGGACAATGAGCAGTTCTTC CASSFWASGDNEQFF
TRBD2 . TRBJ2-1 15 TRBV5-6 TGTGCCAGCAGCCGACTTAGCGGGGGGGACAATGAGCAGTTCTTC CASSRLSGGDNEQFF
TRBD1 . TRBJ1-1 13 TRBV29-1 TGCAGCGCCGGACAGGGGACGAACACTGAAGCTTTCTTT CSAGQGTNTEAFF
TRBD1 few TRBJ1-2 14 TRBV5-1 TGCGCCAGCAGCTTTGGACAGGGGGCAGGTGGCTACACCTTC CASSFGQGAGGYTF
TRBD1 . TRBJ1-1 15 TRBV6-4 TGTGCCAGCCAACTAACAGGGGTCGGGGGCACTGAAGCTTTCTTT CASQLTGVGGTEAFF
. . TRBJ1-2 14 TRBV28 TGTGCCAGCAGTTTATTGGGCAGGGAGGTAGGCTACACCTTC CASSLLGREVGYTF